Below, 8 T cell receptor beta chains from the same sample are listed, as sequenced in a study of tissue T cells after allogeneic stem cell transplantation. TCRdb keeps only in-frame clones here, not all; method: immunoSEQ multiplex PCR. Of 45,000 to 50,000 clones detected, roughly four fifths appear once; the ten largest clones hold approximately 0.72%. The specimen was sorted cells pooled from one or two spleens. These receptors originate from a pool of C57BL/6 mice in good health.

With regard to this clone: The gene names given are mouse names. Read sequence stops 1 residue before the CDR3 end, and the germline J gene provides the missing end. The gene calls are TRBV19 and TRBJ2-5; the D gene is possibly TRBD1 (6 bases). The CDR3 spans 12 residues. Germline values: CDR1 FNHDT, CDR2 SITEND (reference sequence). Trimming took 5 bases from V and 5 from J, leaving 9 bases between them. Partial CDR3 DNA: TGTGCCAGCAGCCGGGACATAGACACCCAGTAC. This translates into CASSRDIDTQY. The full CDR3 protein is CASSRDIDTQYF. Based on the CDR3 plus reference TRBV19 and TRBJ2-5, the full variable domain is GGIITQTPKFLIGQEGQKLTLKCQQNFNHDTMYWYRQDSGKGLRLIYYSITENDLQKGDLSEGYDASREKKSSFSLTVTSAQKNEMAVFLCASSRDIDTQYFGPGTRLLVL.

In regard to this clone: Mouse names are used for the genes. The read stops 1 residue short of the end of the CDR3; the missing end is completed from the germline J gene. J is TRBJ2-3 and V is TRBV3; 10 positions agree with TRBD1. This CDR3 spans 16 amino acids. Germline CDR1 and CDR2: SNHLY and FYNGKV (reference sequence). Trimming removed 5 bases from V and 0 bases from J; junction bases left unmatched: 5. The CDR3 is CASSGRTGGSAETLYF. Partial CDR3 DNA: TGTGCCAGCAGCGGCCGGACAGGGGGTAGTGCAGAAACGCTGTAT.

This clone appeared a single time. Genes and germline come from the mouse. With the read ending 1 residue before the CDR3 end, the germline J gene is used to fill in that end. The chain uses TRBV19 and TRBJ1-5; a weak D match, TRBD1 (6 bases). The V and J ends lost 6 bases and 0 bases respectively, with 13 bases between them. The CDR3 length is 15 residues. Germline V lookup: CDR1 FNHDT, CDR2 SITEND (reference sequence). CDR3 DNA, as far as it was read: TGTGCCAGCACCCCGGGACATTATAACAACCAGGCTCCGCTT. Its translation is CASTPGHYNNQAPL. The whole CDR3 sequence is CASTPGHYNNQAPLF. The whole variable domain, remainder taken from reference TRBV19 and TRBJ1-5, is GGIITQTPKFLIGQEGQKLTLKCQQNFNHDTMYWYRQDSGKGLRLIYYSITENDLQKGDLSEGYDASREKKSSFSLTVTSAQKNEMAVFLCASTPGHYNNQAPLFGEGTRLSVL.

As concerns this clone: The genes are named according to mouse. Read sequence stops 1 residue before the CDR3 end, and the germline J gene provides the missing end. This chain uses TRBV2 with TRBJ1-5, with D perhaps matching TRBD1 (5 bases). Trimming cost V 0 bases and J 6 bases, with 6 bases left between them. The CDR3 length is 13 residues. Germline values: CDR1 LGHNA, CDR2 YSYQKL. The CDR3 loop is CASSQETAQAPLF. The CDR3 bases that were read are TGTGCCAGCAGCCAAGAGACAGCCCAGGCTCCGCTT.

Remarks on this clone: Gene names follow the mouse nomenclature. The read ends 1 residue before the CDR3 terminus; that terminus is restored from the germline J gene. The chain joins TRBV31 to TRBJ2-2; 11 bases are shared with TRBD2. This CDR3 comprises 15 residues. Germline lookup yields CDR1 GKSSPN and CDR2 SITVG. V shed 2 bases and J 5 bases; nucleotides not matched to a gene: 4. The sequenced part of the CDR3 DNA is TGTGCCTGGAGTTCCGGGACTGGGGGAACCGGGCAGCTCTAC. Its protein is CAWSSGTGGTGQLY. From start to end, the CDR3 is CAWSSGTGGTGQLYF.

On this clone: Here the gene names and germline are mouse. The read finishes 1 residue shy of the CDR3 end, and the germline J gene is used to complete it. The V and J genes are TRBV13-2 and TRBJ1-1, with D possibly TRBD1 on 6 matching bases. The CDR3 covers 13 residues. Trimming took off 3 bases at V and 3 bases at J, with 9 bases between the two ends. Germline values: CDR1 NNHNN, CDR2 SYGAGS (reference sequence). CDR3 protein: CASGGDKYTEVFF. The covered CDR3 bases are TGTGCCAGCGGTGGGGACAAATACACAGAAGTCTTC.

On this clone itself: Genes and germline come from the mouse. The read is 1 residue too short to cover the CDR3 end, so that end is filled in from the germline J gene. The V call is TRBV29, the J call TRBJ1-1; TRBD1 aligns across 7 bases. CDR1 is MSHET, CDR2 SYDVDS, per germline. J was trimmed by 7 bases and V by 6 bases; bases with no gene match: 5. This CDR3 contains 12 residues. The part of the CDR3 DNA that was read is TGTGCTAGCAGCCGGACAGGAGGAGAAGTCTTC. Translated: CASSRTGGEVF. The CDR3 in full is CASSRTGGEVFF.

About this clone: The gene names given are mouse names. The read gets to within 1 residue of the CDR3 end, and the germline J gene fills in the rest. This chain connects TRBV29 to TRBJ2-4; the D gene is possibly TRBD1 (5 bases). The CDR3 totals 14 residues. The V and J ends lost 5 bases and 0 bases respectively, with 9 bases between them. The germline V gene encodes CDR1 MSHET and CDR2 SYDVDS. The CDR3 is CASSPRQSQNTLYF. The CDR3 DNA, read in part, is TGTGCTAGCAGTCCCCGACAGAGTCAAAACACCTTGTAC.